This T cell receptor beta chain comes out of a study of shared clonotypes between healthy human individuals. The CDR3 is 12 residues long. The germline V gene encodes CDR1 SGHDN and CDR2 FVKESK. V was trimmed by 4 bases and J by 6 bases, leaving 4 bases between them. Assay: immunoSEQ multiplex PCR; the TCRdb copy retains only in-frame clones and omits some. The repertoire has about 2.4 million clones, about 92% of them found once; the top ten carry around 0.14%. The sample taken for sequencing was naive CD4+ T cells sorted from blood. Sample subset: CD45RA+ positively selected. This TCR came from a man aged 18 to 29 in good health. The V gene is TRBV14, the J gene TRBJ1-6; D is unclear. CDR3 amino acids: CASSRGNSPLHF. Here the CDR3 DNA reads TGTGCCAGCAGCCGGGGTAATTCACCCCTCCACTTT.